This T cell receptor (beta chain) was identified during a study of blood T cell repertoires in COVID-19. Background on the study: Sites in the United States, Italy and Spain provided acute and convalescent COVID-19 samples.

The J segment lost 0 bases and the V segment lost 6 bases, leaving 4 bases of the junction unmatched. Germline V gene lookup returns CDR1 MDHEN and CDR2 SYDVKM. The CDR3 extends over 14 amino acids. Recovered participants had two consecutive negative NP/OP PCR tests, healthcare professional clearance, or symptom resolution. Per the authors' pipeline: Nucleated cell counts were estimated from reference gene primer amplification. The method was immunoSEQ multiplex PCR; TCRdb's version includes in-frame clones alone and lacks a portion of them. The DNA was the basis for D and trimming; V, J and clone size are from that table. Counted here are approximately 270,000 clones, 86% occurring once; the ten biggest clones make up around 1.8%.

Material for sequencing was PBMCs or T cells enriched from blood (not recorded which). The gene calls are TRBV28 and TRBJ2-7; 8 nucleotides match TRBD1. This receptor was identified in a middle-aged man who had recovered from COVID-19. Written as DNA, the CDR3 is TGTGCCAGCAGACCCGACAGGGGCTCCTACGAGCAGTACTTC. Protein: CASRPDRGSYEQYF.